The 18 T cell receptor beta chains reported below all come from one sample, sequenced in a study of shared clonotypes between healthy human individuals. Sequenced by immunoSEQ multiplex PCR; TCRdb stores in-frame clones only, minus some. In the table there are about 2.3 million clones, 85% to 95% of which are singletons. Sequencing was done on a sample of naive CD4+ T cells from PBMCs. This sample's subset: CD45RA+ positively selected. All receptors come from a man younger than 35 in good health. Some clones in this sample may be carry-over from other donors' samples.

This clone was recorded only once. V and J are TRBV7-2 and TRBJ2-5, with TRBD1 matching over 7 bases. With V trimmed by 4 bases and J by 5 bases, 7 bases remained unmatched. The CDR3 has 14 amino acids. Germline V gene sequence: CDR1 SGHTA, CDR2 FQGNSA. Written as DNA, the CDR3 is TGTGCCAGCAGCTCGACAGGGTTGATGGAGACCCAGTACTTC. It encodes CASSSTGLMETQYF.

The chain is built from TRBV7-9 and TRBJ2-7, with D perhaps matching TRBD1 (5 bases). V lost 5 bases and J 6 bases, leaving 23 bases between the germline ends. The CDR3 sequence is 16 residues long. Germline CDR1 reads SEHNR; CDR2 reads FQNEAQ (reference sequence). CDR3 residues: CASSPDVDTRYSEQYF. In DNA form, the CDR3 reads TGTGCCAGCAGCCCAGACGTGGACACCCGTTACTCCGAGCAGTACTTC. Looking up the rest from reference TRBV7-9 and TRBJ2-7 gives the full variable domain: DTGVSQNPRHKITKRGQNVTFRCDPISEHNRLYWYRQTLGQGPEFLTYFQNEAQLEKSRLLSDRFSAERPKGSFSTLEIQRTEQGDSAMYLCASSPDVDTRYSEQYFGPGTRLTVT.

V usage is TRBV10-1 and J usage is TRBJ1-5; no reliable D call. Germline lookup yields CDR1 WNHNN and CDR2 SYGVQD (reference sequence). The V end was cut by 6 bases, the J end by 0 bases, with 15 bases between. The CDR3 is 16 amino acids. For the CDR3, the DNA is TGCGCCAGCAGGTCGAGACATCCGGATAGCAATCAGCCCCAGCATTTT. Translating gives CASRSRHPDSNQPQHF.

The V gene is TRBV4-3, the J gene TRBJ2-2, with D possibly TRBD2 on 6 matching bases. In germline, CDR1 is LGHNA, CDR2 YSLEER. This CDR3 has 17 amino acids. V was pared by 0 bases and J by 1 base, with 12 bases between. The CDR3 bases are TGCGCCAGCAGCCAAGAGCCCAGCGGGTGGAACACCGGGGAGCTGTTTTTT. Translation: CASSQEPSGWNTGELFF.

DNA of the CDR3: TGTGCCAGCAGTGAAGGCGGGCAGGGGCCAGATACGCAGTATTTT. Its protein product is CASSEGGQGPDTQYF. The rearrangement links TRBV6-1 to TRBJ2-3; a weak D match, TRBD1 (6 bases). The CDR3 totals 15 residues. V shed 1 base and J shed 4 bases, with 12 bases lying between them. CDR1 is MNHNS and CDR2 is SASEGT in the germline V gene.

This chain uses TRBV5-4 with TRBJ1-3, with a tentative D call TRBD1 (6 bases). The CDR3 is made up of 16 amino acids. The V and J ends lost 0 bases and 0 bases respectively, with 10 bases between them. Germline V gene sequence: CDR1 SGHNT, CDR2 YYREEE (reference sequence). The CDR3 protein is CASSLAGANSGNTIYF. CDR3 in DNA: TGTGCCAGCAGCTTGGCGGGGGCAAACTCTGGAAACACCATATATTTT.

There are a few counts of this clone. Other DNA sequences within the sample encode an identical CDR3. The genes are TRBV6-6 and TRBJ2-7, with D uncertain. Trimming removed 5 bases at V and 0 bases at J, with 2 bases between. The germline gives CDR1 MNHNY, CDR2 SVGAGI (reference sequence). The CDR3 has 11 amino acids. CDR3 residues: CASSPSYEQYF. The DNA of the CDR3 is TGTGCCAGCAGTCCCTCCTACGAGCAGTACTTC.

The chain has TRBV15 and TRBJ2-3, with D possibly TRBD2 on 6 matching bases. Looked up from germline, CDR1 is LNHNV and CDR2 is YYDKDF (reference sequence). The germline V and J ends were trimmed by 2 bases and 6 bases, with 21 bases remaining between them. The CDR3 length is 17 residues. This chain's CDR3 is CATSRPGTYGRQDTQYF. CDR3 coding DNA: TGTGCCACCAGCAGACCGGGGACTTACGGCCGGCAGGATACGCAGTATTTT.

CDR3 coding DNA: TGTGCCTGGAATCCAACCCGGACTAGCGGGATATACAATGAGCAGTTCTTC. Its protein is CAWNPTRTSGIYNEQFF. This chain links TRBV30 with TRBJ2-1; TRBD2 agrees at 12 bases. The germline gives CDR1 GTSNPN, CDR2 SVGIG (reference sequence). V dropped 4 bases and J dropped 4; count of bases not matched to a gene: 11. This CDR3 is built from 17 residues.

The chain links TRBV7-9 to TRBJ2-7; D may be TRBD1 (6 bases). V lost 5 bases and J 5 bases, leaving 16 bases between the germline ends. The CDR3 consists of 14 residues. Germline-derived CDR1 and CDR2 are SEHNR and FQNEAQ (reference sequence). This CDR3 is CASSPGQGIDEQYF. The CDR3 DNA reads as TGTGCCAGCAGCCCGGGGCAGGGGATCGACGAGCAGTACTTC.

This chain joins TRBV5-1 and TRBJ2-1; D remains unclear. Germline CDR1 SGHRS, CDR2 YFSETQ. CDR3 length: 16 residues. Between the trimmed V and J ends, which lost 0 bases and 0 bases, there was a span of 10 bases. CDR3 bases: TGCGCCAGCAGCTTGGCCCCGGTGAGCTCCTACAATGAGCAGTTCTTC. Its translation: CASSLAPVSSYNEQFF.

The rearrangement links TRBV7-8 to TRBJ2-2; D not certain. V was pared by 2 bases and J by 3 bases, with 7 bases between. Germline V gives CDR1 SGHVS, CDR2 FQNEAQ. CDR3 length equals 14 residues. In DNA form, the CDR3 reads TGTGCCAGCAGCTTACTACAGCACACCGGGGAGCTGTTTTTT. Amino acids: CASSLLQHTGELFF. Looking up the rest from reference TRBV7-8 and TRBJ2-2 gives the full variable domain: GAGVSQSPRYKVAKRGQDVALRCDPISGHVSLFWYQQALGQGPEFLTYFQNEAQLDKSGLPSDRFFAERPEGSVSTLKIQRTQQEDSAVYLCASSLLQHTGELFFGEGSRLTVL.

The chain is built from TRBV7-6 and TRBJ2-3; D gene uncertain. This CDR3 is built from 13 residues. Germline-derived CDR1 and CDR2 are SGHVS and FNYEAQ. Trimming shortened V by 2 bases and J by 6 bases, and 9 bases separated the two germline ends. CDR3 amino acids: CASSLQDGDTQYF. Here the CDR3 DNA reads TGTGCCAGCAGCTTACAAGATGGGGATACGCAGTATTTT. The variable domain in full, with the rest retrieved from reference TRBV7-6 and TRBJ2-3, is GAGVSQSPRYKVTKRGQDVALRCDPISGHVSLYWYRQALGQGPEFLTYFNYEAQQDKSGLPNDRFSAERPEGSISTLTIQRTEQRDSAMYRCASSLQDGDTQYFGPGTRLTVL.

The rearrangement uses TRBV5-1 and TRBJ2-3; 13 bases are shared with TRBD2. Germline V CDR1 and CDR2: SGHRS, YFSETQ. The CDR3 has 15 amino acids. J lost 5 bases, V lost 5 bases, and 5 bases had no gene match. The CDR3 loop reads CASSPLAGGQDTQYF. In nucleotides, the CDR3 is TGCGCCAGCAGTCCACTAGCGGGGGGGCAAGATACGCAGTATTTT.

V gene TRBV6-6 combines with J gene TRBJ1-5; no clear D. Per germline, CDR1 MNHNY and CDR2 SVGAGI (reference sequence). The CDR3 extends over 14 amino acids. V dropped 5 bases and J dropped 3 bases, with 11 bases sitting between them. CDR3 protein: CASSPSTANQPQHF. As DNA, the CDR3 is TGTGCCAGCAGTCCGTCGACGGCCAATCAGCCCCAGCATTTT.

The gene calls are TRBV9 and TRBJ2-5, with D hard to call. The CDR3 totals 13 residues. CDR1 is SGDLS, CDR2 YYNGEE, per germline. V was clipped by 3 bases and J by 0 bases, with 6 bases between them. CDR3 loop: CASSGWYQETQYF. As DNA, the CDR3 is TGTGCCAGCAGCGGTTGGTACCAAGAGACCCAGTACTTC.

The V gene is TRBV5-1, the J gene TRBJ2-3, with D unresolved. CDR1 SGHRS and CDR2 YFSETQ come from the germline V gene. V was cut by 0 bases and J by 6 bases, with 14 bases left in between. This CDR3 has 15 amino acids. The CDR3 reads CASSLAIYPTDTQYF. The CDR3, as DNA: TGCGCCAGCAGCTTGGCGATTTACCCTACGGATACGCAGTATTTT.

The V gene is TRBV15, the J gene TRBJ2-1; no definite D call. The CDR3 is made up of 14 amino acids. Germline lookup yields CDR1 LNHNV and CDR2 YYDKDF (reference sequence). V lost 3 bases and J 4 bases, leaving 10 bases between the germline ends. The CDR3 is CATSSRVGYNEQFF. The CDR3 nucleotides are TGTGCCACCAGCAGTAGGGTGGGTTACAATGAGCAGTTCTTC.